This TCR beta chain is drawn from a study of T cell responses to AZD1222 COVID-19 vaccine. Whole-study results and caveats: Mostly white British, mostly female donors; authors suggested clonal diversity may be underestimated. The repertoires were collected only after the peak T cell response. The CD4 TCRs associated with vaccination extended across spike and predominated at 160-218 and 743-854.

Some clones are missing from TCRdb's copy, which holds only in-frame ones; the method was immunoSEQ multiplex PCR. The sample lists fewer than 200,000 clones; around nine tenths were seen once. Germline V gene sequence: CDR1 MNHEY, CDR2 SVGAGI. CDR3 length: 13 residues. Unmatched junction bases numbered 5, after V lost 6 bases and J lost 5 bases. About this clone itself: The antigen is unknown.

The V and J genes are TRBV6-5 and TRBJ2-3, with 7 bases aligning to TRBD2. Specimen: peripheral blood, collected 28 days after the second AZD1222 dose. The TCR sequence derives from an adult who received the AZD1222 COVID-19 vaccine. This CDR3 is CASRFSGGDTQYF. CDR3 nucleotides: TGTGCCAGCAGGTTCTCGGGGGGAGATACGCAGTATTTT.